This T cell receptor beta chain came from a study of memory CD4+ T cells and cytomegalovirus serostatus (dated by TCRdb to about 2019). In terms of the full investigation: The cohort included around 35 healthy adults from Belgium, of whom 9 were CMV seropositive and about 25 were CMV seronegative. To replicate a published TCR-based CMV serostatus classifier, the study sequenced CD4+ memory TCRbeta repertoires from a Belgian cohort whose cytomegalovirus serostatus was known. The full study reports these points: For predicting CMV serostatus, the median bootstrapped AUC was approximately 0.95 using the original framework and approximately 0.9 using a US-trained random forest. The results were interpreted as suggesting that the CMV-associated TCR signature is mostly present in the CD4+ memory repertoire. On the Belgian cohort, the classifier built on the original framework reached a median bootstrapped AUC of approximately 0.95, with a 95% CI of 0.76-1.00. Only CD4+CD45RO+ memory cells were sequenced, unlike the original study, which covered naive and memory CD4+ and CD8+ populations. Of 164 previously reported CMV-associated TCRbeta sequences, over 65 appeared in the CD4+ memory repertoires, each in one to five individuals.

The V and J ends are trimmed by 3 bases and 9 bases, leaving 9 bases between them. CDR1 and CDR2 are read off the germline V gene as SNHLY and FYNNEI. The CDR3 has 12 amino acids, counting the end cysteine and phenylalanine. CDR3 DNA is the only sequence kept; it has 36 bases, read in frame from the first base. This clone is judged medium-sized (0.01 to 0.1%). Its antigen specificity is not known. Base qualities are not at hand, and no much larger clone is one base apart. Single viable CD3+CD4+CD8-CD45RO+ cells were sorted as memory CD4+ T cells on a FACSAria II. CMV serostatus was assessed using a Roche Elecsys assay, by which serum IgG against CMV pp150, pp28, p38 and p52 was detected. After thawing, total CD4+ T cells were enriched by positive selection with CD4 magnetic microbeads. Samples originated from another study that specifically interrogated the CD4+ T cell memory repertoire. Peripheral blood mononuclear cells were isolated and cryopreserved following standard operating procedures; serum was stored at -80 °C. The staining relied on CD3-PerCP (BW264/56), CD4-APC (RPA-T4), CD45RO-PE (UCHT1) and CD8-Pacific Orange (3B5) antibodies, and Sytox blue was used to exclude non-viable cells.

The Quick-DNA Microprep Kit was used to extract genomic DNA from the sorted cells. Amplification of TCRbeta DNA was done with the immunoSEQ hsTCRbeta kit, following the protocol from the manufacturer. An Illumina MiSeq instrument was used to sequence the TCRbeta libraries. Per the original workflow: After out-of-frame sequences were removed, 2,204,828 distinct TCRbeta sequences remained, averaging about 66,813 per individual. Each individual was scored using the number of some 150 previously reported CMV-associated TCRbeta sequences that the individual carried and the total number of productive distinct TCRbeta sequences. A beta-binomial model was reimplemented in Python, and random forests from scikit-learn, run with default parameters, were trained on data from the US cohort. Classifier performance on the Belgian cohort was summarized as median AUC with percentile confidence intervals over 10,000 bootstrap iterations. TCRdb took over this immuneACCESS table, retaining in-frame rearrangements with V and J assigned. Such tables are incomplete; in checked studies, under half of the missing clones stem from an unresolved V gene, and the remainder is unexplained. V and J calls and clone size are as listed in that table; D and trimming were resolved from the DNA. Counted in this sample were under 70,000 clones; about three quarters of them appeared once. The ten largest clones take up 0.8% to 1.2% of the sample.

This TCR was sampled from an adult in good health and CMV-seronegative. The specimen sequenced was memory CD4+ T cells from blood. This sequence uses TRBV2 and TRBJ1-5; no D segment can be confidently identified. The CDR3 amino acid sequence is: CASSDSLGPQHF. The DNA is as follows: TGTGCCAGCAGTGACAGCCTGGGGCCCCAGCATTTT.